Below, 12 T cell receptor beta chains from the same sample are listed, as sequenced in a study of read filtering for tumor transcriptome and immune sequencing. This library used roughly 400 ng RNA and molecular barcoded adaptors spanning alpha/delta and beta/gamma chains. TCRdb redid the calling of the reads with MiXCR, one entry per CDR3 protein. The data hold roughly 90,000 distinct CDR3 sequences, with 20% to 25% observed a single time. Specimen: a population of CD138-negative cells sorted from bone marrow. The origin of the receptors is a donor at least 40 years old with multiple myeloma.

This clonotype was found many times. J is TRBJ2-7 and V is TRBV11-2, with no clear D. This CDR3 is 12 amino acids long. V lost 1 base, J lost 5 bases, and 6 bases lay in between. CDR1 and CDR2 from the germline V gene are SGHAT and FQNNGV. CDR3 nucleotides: TGTGCCAGCAGCTTAGGAGTGCACGAGCAGTACTTC. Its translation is CASSLGVHEQYF.

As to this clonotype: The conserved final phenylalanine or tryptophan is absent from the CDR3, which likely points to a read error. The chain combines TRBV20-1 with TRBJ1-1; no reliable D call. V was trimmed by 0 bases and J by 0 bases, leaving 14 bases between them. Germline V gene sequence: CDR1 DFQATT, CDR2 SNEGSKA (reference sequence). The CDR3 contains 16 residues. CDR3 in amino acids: CSARDKRTGMNTEAFL. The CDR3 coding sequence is TGCAGTGCTAGAGATAAAAGGACGGGCATGAACACTGAAGCTTTCCTT.

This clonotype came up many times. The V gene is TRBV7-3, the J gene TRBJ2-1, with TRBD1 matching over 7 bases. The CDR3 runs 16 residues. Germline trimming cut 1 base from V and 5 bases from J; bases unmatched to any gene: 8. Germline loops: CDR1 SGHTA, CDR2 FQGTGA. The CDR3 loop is CASSLIPGTANNEQFF. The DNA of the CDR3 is TGTGCCAGCAGCTTAATCCCCGGGACAGCCAACAATGAGCAGTTCTTC.

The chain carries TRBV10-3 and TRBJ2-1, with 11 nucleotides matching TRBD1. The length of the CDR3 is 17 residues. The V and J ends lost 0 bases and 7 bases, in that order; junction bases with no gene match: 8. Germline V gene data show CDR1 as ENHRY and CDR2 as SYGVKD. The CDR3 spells CAISESDLDRGRNEQFF. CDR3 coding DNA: TGTGCCATCAGTGAGTCAGATTTGGACAGGGGGCGAAATGAGCAGTTCTTC.

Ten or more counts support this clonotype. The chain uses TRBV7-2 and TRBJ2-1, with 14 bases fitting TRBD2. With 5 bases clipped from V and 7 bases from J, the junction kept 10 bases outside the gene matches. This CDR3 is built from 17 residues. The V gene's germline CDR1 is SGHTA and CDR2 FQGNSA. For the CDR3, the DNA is TGTGCCAGCAGCCCTGGGACTAGCGGGGGAGCAAAAAATGAGCAGTTCTTC. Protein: CASSPGTSGGAKNEQFF.

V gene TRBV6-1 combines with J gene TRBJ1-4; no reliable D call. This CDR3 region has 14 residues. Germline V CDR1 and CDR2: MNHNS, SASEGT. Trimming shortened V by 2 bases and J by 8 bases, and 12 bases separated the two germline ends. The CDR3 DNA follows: TGTGCCAGCAGTGAACCCTGGGTGAGAGAAAAACTGTTTTTT. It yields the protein CASSEPWVREKLFF.

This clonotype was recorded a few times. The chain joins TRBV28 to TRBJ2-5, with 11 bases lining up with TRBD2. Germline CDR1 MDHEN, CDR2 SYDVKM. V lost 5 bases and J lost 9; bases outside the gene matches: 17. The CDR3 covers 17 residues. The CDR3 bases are TGTGCCAGCAGTCGGCAAGGGACTAGCGGTGTTCGGGTGGCCCAGTACTTC. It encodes CASSRQGTSGVRVAQYF.

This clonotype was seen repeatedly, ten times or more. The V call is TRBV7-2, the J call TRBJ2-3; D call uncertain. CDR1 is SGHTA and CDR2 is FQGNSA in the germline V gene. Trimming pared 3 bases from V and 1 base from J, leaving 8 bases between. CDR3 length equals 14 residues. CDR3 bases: TGTGCCAGCAGCTTCTTTGGGGGCACAGATACGCAGTATTTT. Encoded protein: CASSFFGGTDTQYF.

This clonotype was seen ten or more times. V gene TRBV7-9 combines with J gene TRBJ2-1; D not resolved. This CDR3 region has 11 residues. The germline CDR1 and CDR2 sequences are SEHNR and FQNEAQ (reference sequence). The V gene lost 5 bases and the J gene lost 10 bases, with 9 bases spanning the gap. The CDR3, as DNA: TGTGCCAGCAGCCTTGTAACCGAGCAGTTCTTC. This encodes CASSLVTEQFF.

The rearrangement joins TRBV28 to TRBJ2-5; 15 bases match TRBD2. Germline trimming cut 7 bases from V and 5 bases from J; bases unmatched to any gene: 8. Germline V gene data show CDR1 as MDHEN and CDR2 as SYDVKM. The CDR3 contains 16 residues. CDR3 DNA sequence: TGTGCCAGCACCTTAGGACTAGCGGGGGGGGTTGAGACCCAGTACTTC. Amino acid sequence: CASTLGLAGGVETQYF.

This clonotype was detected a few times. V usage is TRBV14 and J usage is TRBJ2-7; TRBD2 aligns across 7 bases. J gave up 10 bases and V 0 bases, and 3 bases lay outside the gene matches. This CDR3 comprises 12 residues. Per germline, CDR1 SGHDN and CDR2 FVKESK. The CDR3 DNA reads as TGTGCCAGCAGCCAAGATCGACTAGCTCAGTACTTC. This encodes CASSQDRLAQYF.

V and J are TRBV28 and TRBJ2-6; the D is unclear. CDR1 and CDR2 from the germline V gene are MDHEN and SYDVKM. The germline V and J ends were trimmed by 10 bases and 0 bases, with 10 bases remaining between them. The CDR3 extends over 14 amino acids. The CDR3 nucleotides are TGTGCCACCTCCGTCTACTCTGGGGCCAACGTCCTGACTTTC. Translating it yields CATSVYSGANVLTF.